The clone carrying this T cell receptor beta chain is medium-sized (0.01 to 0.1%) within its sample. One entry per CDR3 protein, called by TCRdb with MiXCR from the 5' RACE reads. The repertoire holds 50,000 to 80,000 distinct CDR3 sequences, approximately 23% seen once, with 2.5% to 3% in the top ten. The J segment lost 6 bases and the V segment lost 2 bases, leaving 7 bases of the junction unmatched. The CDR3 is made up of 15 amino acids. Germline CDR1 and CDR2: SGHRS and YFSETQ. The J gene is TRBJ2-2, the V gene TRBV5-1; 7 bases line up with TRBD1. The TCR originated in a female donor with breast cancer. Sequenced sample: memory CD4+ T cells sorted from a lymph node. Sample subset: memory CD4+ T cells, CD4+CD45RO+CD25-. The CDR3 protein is CASSLGGAPAGELFF. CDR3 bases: TGCGCCAGCAGCTTAGGGGGCGCCCCGGCCGGGGAGCTGTTTTTT.